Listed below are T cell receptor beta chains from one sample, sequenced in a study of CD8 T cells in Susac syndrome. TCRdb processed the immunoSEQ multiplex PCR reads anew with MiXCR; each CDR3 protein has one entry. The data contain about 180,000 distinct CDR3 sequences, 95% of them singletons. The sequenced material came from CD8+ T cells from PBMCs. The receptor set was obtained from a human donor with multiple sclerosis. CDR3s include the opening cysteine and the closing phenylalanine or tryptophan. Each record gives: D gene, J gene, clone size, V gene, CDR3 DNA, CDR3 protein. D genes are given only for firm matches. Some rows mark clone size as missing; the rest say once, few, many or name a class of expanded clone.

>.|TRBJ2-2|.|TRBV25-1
TGTGCCAGCAGTGAAGGGAGCTATAACACCGGGGAGCTGTTTTTT
CASSEGSYNTGELFF
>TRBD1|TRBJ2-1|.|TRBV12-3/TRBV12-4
TGTGCCAGCAGTTTAGGGGACAGGGGCTACAATGAGCAGTTCTTC
CASSLGDRGYNEQFF
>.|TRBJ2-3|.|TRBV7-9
TGTGCCAGCAGCCCGAACAGAGAACGCACAGATACGCAGTATTTT
CASSPNRERTDTQYF
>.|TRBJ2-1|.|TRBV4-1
TGCGCCAGCAGCCAAGCTCTTTTCCGCCCTGAGCAGTTCTTC
CASSQALFRPEQFF
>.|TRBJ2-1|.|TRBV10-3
TGTGCCATCAGTGAGTTAGGAGGGGGCAATGAGCAGTTCTTC
CAISELGGGNEQFF
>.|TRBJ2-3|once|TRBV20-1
TGCAGTGCTACGAATATGTCTCGGGACACCAACACAGATACGCAGTATTTT
CSATNMSRDTNTDTQYF
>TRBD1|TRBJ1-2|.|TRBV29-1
TGCAGCGGTTTATCGGACAGGGGTGGCTACACCTTC
CSGLSDRGGYTF
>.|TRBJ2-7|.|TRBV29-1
TGCAGCGTTGAAGATCCTTACAGGGCGTACGAGCAGTACTTC
CSVEDPYRAYEQYF
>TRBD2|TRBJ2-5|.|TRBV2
TGTGCCAGCACCGCTTCTAGGCAACTAGCGGGGGGACGGCAAGAGACCCAGTACTTC
CASTASRQLAGGRQETQYF
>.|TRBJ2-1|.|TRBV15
TGTGCCACCTCACTTCGGAGCCCGAGCTCCTACAATGAGCAGTTCTTC
CATSLRSPSSYNEQFF
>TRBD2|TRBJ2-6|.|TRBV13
TGTGCCAGCAGCCTAACGGGGGGGCGTCCCCTCTCTGGGGCCAACGTCCTGACTTTC
CASSLTGGRPLSGANVLTF
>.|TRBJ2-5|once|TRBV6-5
TGTGCCAGCAGCAGACAGGAACAAGAGACCCAGTACTTC
CASSRQEQETQYF